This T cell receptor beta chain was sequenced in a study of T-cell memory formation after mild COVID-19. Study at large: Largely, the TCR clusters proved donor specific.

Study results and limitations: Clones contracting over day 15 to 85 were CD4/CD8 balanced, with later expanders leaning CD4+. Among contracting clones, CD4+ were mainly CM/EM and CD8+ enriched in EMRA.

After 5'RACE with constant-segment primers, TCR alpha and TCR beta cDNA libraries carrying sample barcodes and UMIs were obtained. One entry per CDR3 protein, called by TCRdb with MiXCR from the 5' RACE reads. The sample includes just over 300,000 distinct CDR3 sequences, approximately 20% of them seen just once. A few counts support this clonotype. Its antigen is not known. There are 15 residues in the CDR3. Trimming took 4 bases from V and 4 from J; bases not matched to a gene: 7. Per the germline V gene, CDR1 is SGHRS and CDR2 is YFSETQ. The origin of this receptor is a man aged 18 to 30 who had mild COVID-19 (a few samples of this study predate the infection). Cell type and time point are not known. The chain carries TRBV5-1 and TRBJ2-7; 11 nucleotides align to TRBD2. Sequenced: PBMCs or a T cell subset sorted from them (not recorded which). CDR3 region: CASSRGTSGGYEQYF. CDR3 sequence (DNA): TGCGCCAGCAGCCGCGGTACTAGCGGGGGATACGAGCAGTACTTC.